The following is a T cell receptor beta chain sequence with its context. Losses at the gene ends were 2 bases for V and 0 bases for J; bases not matched to a gene: 0. Germline-derived CDR1 and CDR2 are MNHEY and SVGAGI. The CDR3 spans 14 residues. This record belongs to a study of blood T cell repertoires in COVID-19. Study background: The United States, Italy and Spain supplied acute and convalescent COVID-19 samples. PBMCs, B-cell-depleted T cells, or T cells were the source of the cDNA or gDNA that made up the material.

Original handling: Nucleated cell number was recorded as an estimate derived from reference gene primer amplification. Profiling relied on immunoSEQ multiplex PCR, and the TCRdb table lists in-frame clones only, not all of them. The D gene and trimming were derived from the DNA, and the V and J assignments and clone size from that table. The sample shows about 23,000 clones, 90% of them seen only once. The sequencing sample was made of peripheral blood. This chain joins TRBV6-5 and TRBJ1-2, with 7 bases identical to TRBD1. This clonotype originated in a human donor in a cohort sampled during active COVID-19. In DNA, the CDR3 is TGTGCCAGCAGTTACGGGACAGCTAACTATGGCTACACCTTC. This encodes CASSYGTANYGYTF.